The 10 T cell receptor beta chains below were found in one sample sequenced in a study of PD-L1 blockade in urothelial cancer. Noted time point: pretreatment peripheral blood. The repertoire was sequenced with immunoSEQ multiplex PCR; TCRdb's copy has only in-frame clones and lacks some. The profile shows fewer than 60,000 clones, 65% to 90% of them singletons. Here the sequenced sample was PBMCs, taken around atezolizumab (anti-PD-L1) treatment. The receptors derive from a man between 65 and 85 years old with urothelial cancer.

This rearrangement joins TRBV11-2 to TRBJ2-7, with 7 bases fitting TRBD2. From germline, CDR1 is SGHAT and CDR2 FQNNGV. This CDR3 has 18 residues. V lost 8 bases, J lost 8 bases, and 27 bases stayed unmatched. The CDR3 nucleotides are TGTGCCAGCTTAGGCCGGGGGAGCGGGAAAGATATTGGGTTGAAGCAGTACTTC. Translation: CASLGRGSGKDIGLKQYF.

The CDR3 DNA reads as TGTGCCAGCAGTGAAGACATAAGCTCCTACAATGAGCAGTTCTTC. Its protein is CASSEDISSYNEQFF. The gene calls are TRBV6-1 and TRBJ2-1; D remains ambiguous. Germline V gene sequence: CDR1 MNHNS, CDR2 SASEGT. V lost 1 base to trimming and J lost 0 bases, with 7 bases between them. This CDR3 comprises 15 residues.

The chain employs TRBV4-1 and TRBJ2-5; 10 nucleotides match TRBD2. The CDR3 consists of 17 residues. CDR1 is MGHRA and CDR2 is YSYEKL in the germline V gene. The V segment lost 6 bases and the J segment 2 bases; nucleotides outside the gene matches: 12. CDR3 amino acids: CASRPFSGRRYQETQYF. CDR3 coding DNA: TGCGCCAGCAGACCTTTTAGCGGGAGGAGGTATCAAGAGACCCAGTACTTC.

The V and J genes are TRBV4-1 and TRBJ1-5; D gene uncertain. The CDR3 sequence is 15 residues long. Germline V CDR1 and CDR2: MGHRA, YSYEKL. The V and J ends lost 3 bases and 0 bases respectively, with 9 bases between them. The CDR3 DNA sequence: TGCGCCAGCAGCCAGGAGTCCAATAGCAATCAGCCCCAGCATTTT. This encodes CASSQESNSNQPQHF.

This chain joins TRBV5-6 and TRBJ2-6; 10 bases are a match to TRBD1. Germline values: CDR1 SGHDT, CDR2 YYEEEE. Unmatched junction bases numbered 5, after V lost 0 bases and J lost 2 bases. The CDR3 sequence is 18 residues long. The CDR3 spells CASSLVGTGVTGANVLTF. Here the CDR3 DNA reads TGTGCCAGCAGCTTGGTAGGGACAGGGGTTACTGGGGCCAACGTCCTGACTTTC.

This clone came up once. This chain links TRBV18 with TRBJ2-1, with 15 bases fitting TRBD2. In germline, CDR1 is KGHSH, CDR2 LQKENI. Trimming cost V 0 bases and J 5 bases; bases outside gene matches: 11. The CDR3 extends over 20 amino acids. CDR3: CASSPPSWTSGRVGDNEQFF. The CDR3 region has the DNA TGTGCCAGCTCACCACCGTCCTGGACTAGCGGGAGGGTTGGAGACAATGAGCAGTTCTTC.

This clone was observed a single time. The CDR3 is CASSQEGGAPTLEQYF. The CDR3 nucleotides are TGCGCCAGCAGCCAAGAAGGAGGTGCCCCGACCCTAGAGCAGTACTTC. The chain uses TRBV4-1 and TRBJ2-7; tentatively, D is TRBD2 (5 bases). The V end was cut by 0 bases, the J end by 7 bases, with 19 bases between. Germline V gives CDR1 MGHRA, CDR2 YSYEKL. CDR3 size: 16 residues.

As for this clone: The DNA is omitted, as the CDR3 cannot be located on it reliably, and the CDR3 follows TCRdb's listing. The CDR3 reads CASILAAGSEKLFF. V is TRBV6-1 and J is TRBJ1-4. The CDR3 length equals 14 residues, ends included. CDR1 and CDR2 (germline): MNHNS, SASEGT.

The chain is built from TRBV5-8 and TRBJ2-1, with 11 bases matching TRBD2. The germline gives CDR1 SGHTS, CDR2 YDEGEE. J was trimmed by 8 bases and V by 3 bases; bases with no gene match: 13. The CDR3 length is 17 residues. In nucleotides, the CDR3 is TGTGCCAGCAGCTCGTTTAGCGGGAGGGCCGGGGCAGATGAGCAGTTCTTC. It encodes CASSSFSGRAGADEQFF.

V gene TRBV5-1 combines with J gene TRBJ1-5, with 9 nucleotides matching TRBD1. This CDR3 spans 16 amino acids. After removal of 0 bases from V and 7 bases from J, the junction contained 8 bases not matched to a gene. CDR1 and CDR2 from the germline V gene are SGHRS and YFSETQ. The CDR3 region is CASSLGGTGGDQPQHF. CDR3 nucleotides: TGCGCCAGCAGCTTGGGGGGAACAGGGGGCGACCAGCCCCAGCATTTT.